The rows below give T cell receptor beta chains drawn from one sample of a study of cytotoxic CD8 clonotypes in ibrutinib-treated CLL. Sequencing used immunoSEQ multiplex PCR; TCRdb keeps in-frame clones, though not all of them. The table shows about 130,000 clones, with 79% occurring only once. Sequenced material: PBMCs, taken after 12 months of ibrutinib treatment. These receptors came from a human donor with chronic lymphocytic leukemia. The CDR3 runs from the conserved cysteine through the conserved F or W. Each record gives: CDR3 length, V gene, J gene, clone size, D gene, CDR3 protein, CDR3 DNA. D genes are given only for firm matches. Part of the rows lack a size; the others show once, few, many or a class for expanded clones.

13	TRBV6-5	TRBJ2-3	.	.	CASSPPGTDTQYF	TGTGCCAGCAGTCCCCCAGGCACAGATACGCAGTATTTT
15	TRBV19	TRBJ2-1	.	TRBD1	CASSKPGTGGREQFF	TGTGCCAGTAGTAAACCCGGGACAGGGGGACGGGAGCAGTTCTTC
14	TRBV6-5	TRBJ2-7	.	.	CASSYLAAQYEQYF	TGTGCCAGCAGTTACTTGGCAGCGCAATACGAGCAGTACTTC
15	TRBV10-3	TRBJ2-1	once	.	CAISESEFSYNEQFF	TGTGCCATCAGTGAGTCAGAGTTTTCCTACAATGAGCAGTTCTTC
14	TRBV18	TRBJ2-7	few	.	CASSIMAPSGEQYF	TGTGCCAGCTCAATTATGGCCCCGTCGGGGGAGCAGTACTTC
12	TRBV19	TRBJ2-7	.	.	CASSTHPYEQYF	TGTGCCAGTAGTACCCACCCCTACGAGCAGTACTTC
14	TRBV28	TRBJ1-1	.	.	CASSFGRLTVEAFF	TGTGCCAGCAGTTTTGGCAGACTTACCGTTGAAGCTTTCTTT
16	TRBV4-3	TRBJ2-1	once	TRBD2	CASSQEAAGGIDEQFF	TGCGCCAGCAGCCAAGAAGCGGCGGGAGGAATAGATGAGCAGTTCTTC
15	TRBV5-4	TRBJ1-5	.	.	CASSLWGSGDQPQHF	TGTGCCAGCAGCCTTTGGGGATCGGGTGATCAGCCCCAGCATTTT
15	TRBV4-1	TRBJ2-1	.	TRBD2	CASSKGLADGNEQFF	TGCGCCAGCAGCAAGGGACTAGCGGACGGCAATGAGCAGTTCTTC
18	TRBV7-8	TRBJ2-1	.	TRBD2	CASSNGGSGRRAYNEQFF	TGTGCCAGCAGCAATGGGGGTAGCGGGAGAAGGGCCTACAATGAGCAGTTCTTC
15	TRBV5-6	TRBJ1-1	.	.	CASSETGGLNTEAFF	TGTGCCAGCAGCGAAACCGGGGGACTGAACACTGAAGCTTTCTTT
18	TRBV15	TRBJ2-6	.	TRBD2	CATSRERLAGAGANVLTF	TGTGCCACCAGCAGAGAAAGACTAGCGGGAGCTGGGGCCAACGTCCTGACTTTC
15	TRBV29-1	TRBJ2-5	once	.	CSVEDRRGTQETQYF	TGCAGCGTTGAAGATCGAAGGGGGACCCAAGAGACCCAGTACTTC
14	TRBV7-2	TRBJ2-2	.	.	CASTPVVWTGELFF	TGTGCCAGCACCCCCGTCGTCTGGACCGGGGAGCTGTTTTTT